These T cell receptor beta chains were read from a single sample in a study of blood T cell repertoires in COVID-19. Only in-frame clones appear in the TCRdb table, and some are missing; sequencing was by immunoSEQ multiplex PCR. Altogether around 97,000 clones are present, nearly 85% being singletons, with the ten largest covering around 13%. The source material was peripheral blood. These receptors were collected from a human donor in a cohort sampled during active or convalescent COVID-19. CDR3s include the opening cysteine and the closing phenylalanine or tryptophan. The order of the fields is V gene, clone size, J gene, CDR3 protein. Clone size is not always given. Where it is, it says once, few, many or a class for expanded clones.

TRBV5-4	-	TRBJ2-3	CASSLGVGTDTQYF
TRBV5-4	-	TRBJ2-1	CASSSRGSYNEQFF
TRBV5-8	few	TRBJ1-4	CASSIGTALGNEKLFF
TRBV11-3	few	TRBJ1-1	CASTRGQLNTEAFF
TRBV30	-	TRBJ1-5	CAWRDSLNQPQHF
TRBV5-3	once	TRBJ2-3	CASPPTPNAPDTQYF
TRBV19	-	TRBJ1-5	CASSIRVEQPQHF
TRBV24-1	-	TRBJ2-4	CATSLGPGQRYF
TRBV2	-	TRBJ1-1	CASSESRGLGTEAFF
TRBV5-1	-	TRBJ2-7	CASSWGQTYSSYEQYF
TRBV5-1	-	TRBJ2-7	CASSSRPTERGYEQYF
TRBV27	few	TRBJ1-1	CASSLRGGLGRTEAFF
TRBV3-1/TRBV3-2	-	TRBJ1-6	CASSQGTGGGTPLHF
TRBV7-9	-	TRBJ2-2	CASSLGLQGELFF
TRBV9	few	TRBJ2-2	CASSEWQGLVGELFF
TRBV27	-	TRBJ2-2	CASSGRTSGRTGELFF
TRBV6-5	once	TRBJ1-4	CASTGATNEKLFF
TRBV15	-	TRBJ2-3	CATSLGLAGGDTQYF
TRBV30	-	TRBJ1-4	CALTGGYEKLFF
TRBV19	-	TRBJ1-2	CASREGLDYTF
TRBV15	-	TRBJ2-2	CATSRAGTGELFF
TRBV19	-	TRBJ1-5	CASKDPFRVGQPQHF
TRBV27	-	TRBJ2-7	CASSFLGLEQYF
TRBV9	many	TRBJ2-7	CASSSRDRFGDEQYF
TRBV3-1/TRBV3-2	-	TRBJ2-1	CASSQEASRGWANEQFF
TRBV18	-	TRBJ1-2	CASSPRQGANYGYTF
TRBV5-1	few	TRBJ1-2	CASSSRTGGSINGYTF
TRBV7-2	few	TRBJ1-6	CASSLRGQNSNSPLHF
TRBV2	-	TRBJ1-5	CASRGGEPDSNQPQHF
TRBV5-1	-	TRBJ2-1	CASSSDRVNNEQFF
TRBV6-5	few	TRBJ1-6	CASSYKPGQTNSPLHF
TRBV6-4	few	TRBJ2-3	CASSAMAGGRTDTQYF
TRBV6-5	-	TRBJ2-3	CASSYSPQREQYF
TRBV19	-	TRBJ1-2	CASSLRDGYTF
TRBV29-1	-	TRBJ1-1	CSAGGANTEAFF
TRBV18	-	TRBJ1-3	CASSPRGPGGSSGNTIYF
TRBV9	-	TRBJ1-2	CASSVAQQGELYGYTF
TRBV6-2/TRBV6-3	-	TRBJ2-1	CASSPGLAFDGYNEQFF
TRBV2	-	TRBJ1-1	CASRVRGMVTEAFF
TRBV7-2	-	TRBJ2-5	CASSLVAGGETQYF
TRBV9	-	TRBJ1-2	CASSVGNRDSYGYTF
TRBV7-2	-	TRBJ1-5	CASSLSSGQLYSNQPQHF
TRBV11-3	-	TRBJ1-1	CASSPGQWATEAFF
TRBV25-1	-	TRBJ1-1	CASSEPYRGKAFF
TRBV6-1	-	TRBJ1-6	CASSSTVDNSPLHF